Each of the 18 T cell receptor beta chains below was sequenced from the same sample in a study of cytomegalovirus exposure and HLA in healthy donors. Primers: 60 Vbeta forward and 13 Jbeta reverse. Clones were sequenced by immunoSEQ multiplex PCR, and TCRdb holds only the in-frame ones, with some missing. The profile shows some 34,000 clones, approximately 67% of them singletons. Sequenced input: PBMCs. Source of these receptors: a man aged 35-49 years in good health and CMV-seropositive.

In DNA, the CDR3 is TGTGCCAGCAGCCCCCGCCGGGACAGGGAAATTAATGAAAAACTGTTTTTT. Translating gives CASSPRRDREINEKLFF. The rearrangement links TRBV9 to TRBJ1-4; 9 bases are a match to TRBD1. Per the germline V gene, CDR1 is SGDLS and CDR2 is YYNGEE. The CDR3 totals 17 residues. J lost 4 bases, V lost 4 bases, and 11 bases had no gene match.

This chain uses TRBV30 with TRBJ2-7; the D gene is possibly TRBD1 (6 bases). Trimming took 1 base from V and 6 from J, leaving 16 bases between them. CDR3 size: 14 residues. Germline V gives CDR1 GTSNPN, CDR2 SVGIG (reference sequence). This CDR3 is CAWSASRDTGEQYF. In nucleotides, the CDR3 is TGTGCCTGGAGTGCGTCCAGGGACACTGGCGAGCAGTACTTC.

Comment on this clone: The CDR3 does not close with the conserved phenylalanine or tryptophan, likely indicating a read error. The DNA is omitted, as the CDR3 cannot be located on it reliably, and the CDR3 follows TCRdb's listing. V is TRBV5-4 and J is TRBJ1-2; the table's D call, TRBD1, was not checked against the DNA. The CDR3 spans 12 residues, counting both ends. Germline CDR1 reads SGHNT; CDR2 reads YYREEE (reference sequence). The CDR3 reads CASSLEQAAGTL.

This clone was recorded once. The rearrangement links TRBV11-2 to TRBJ2-5, with D tentatively TRBD2 (7 bases). Trimming took 2 bases from V and 5 from J, leaving 18 bases between them. Germline CDR1 is SGHAT and CDR2 is FQNNGV. The CDR3 is made up of 16 amino acids. CDR3 sequence reads: CASSLSGGGAGETQYF. The CDR3 DNA sequence: TGTGCCAGCAGCTTAAGTGGTGGGGGGGCAGGTGAGACCCAGTACTTC.

The V call is TRBV6-1, the J call TRBJ2-7, with 12 bases identical to TRBD1. The trim removed 4 bases at V and 7 bases at J, leaving 8 bases unmatched. CDR3 size: 15 residues. Per germline, CDR1 MNHNS and CDR2 SASEGT. CDR3 in DNA: TGTGCCAGCAGTGCCCTGGGACAGGGGGCTGGTGAGCAGTACTTC. Amino acids: CASSALGQGAGEQYF.

The chain is built from TRBV28 and TRBJ2-7; D is unclear. The V and J ends lost 3 bases and 0 bases respectively, with 24 bases between them. This CDR3 spans 19 amino acids. Germline V CDR1 and CDR2: MDHEN, SYDVKM. CDR3 region: CASSFPREDPRPSSYEQYF. DNA for the CDR3: TGTGCCAGCAGTTTCCCTCGAGAGGATCCAAGGCCGAGCTCCTACGAGCAGTACTTC.

The chain has TRBV6-5 and TRBJ1-3; 7 bases match TRBD1. Germline CDR1 MNHEY, CDR2 SVGAGI. Trimming removed 4 bases from V and 0 bases from J; junction bases left unmatched: 6. The CDR3 length is 16 residues. As DNA, the CDR3 is TGTGCCAGCAGTTCCCGACAGGGAAGCTCTGGAAACACCATATATTTT. This encodes CASSSRQGSSGNTIYF.

This clone showed up just once. This chain connects TRBV6-6 to TRBJ2-7; 9 bases align to TRBD1. Germline values: CDR1 MNHNY, CDR2 SVGAGI (reference sequence). Unmatched junction bases numbered 2, after V lost 4 bases and J lost 1 base. This CDR3 is 14 amino acids long. The CDR3 is CASSSGTGSYEQYF. The CDR3 bases are TGTGCCAGCAGTTCCGGGACAGGGTCCTACGAGCAGTACTTC.

The chain employs TRBV19 and TRBJ2-2; 8 bases are shared with TRBD1. From germline, CDR1 is LNHDA and CDR2 SQIVND (reference sequence). The CDR3 consists of 14 residues. V lost 6 bases and J lost 5; bases outside the gene matches: 5. CDR3 protein: CASRTRTGTGELFF. The CDR3 DNA is TGTGCCAGTAGGACCCGGACAGGGACCGGGGAGCTGTTTTTT.

The V gene is TRBV27, the J gene TRBJ2-2; TRBD1 is a possible D gene (6 bases). The CDR3 is made up of 15 amino acids. V gave up 5 bases and J gave up 4 bases, with 14 bases separating them. Germline V gene lookup returns CDR1 MNHEY and CDR2 SMNVEV (reference sequence). The CDR3 DNA reads as TGTGCCAGCAGTAGGAACAGGGAAGTCACCGGGGAGCTGTTTTTT. Its translation: CASSRNREVTGELFF.

As DNA, the CDR3 is TGTGCCAGCAACGCGGGGCTCACTAGCACAGATACGCAGTATTTT. Translated: CASNAGLTSTDTQYF. The chain joins TRBV11-3 to TRBJ2-3, with a weak D call TRBD2 (6 bases). Trimming took 7 bases from V and 0 from J, leaving 14 bases between them. The CDR3 spans 15 residues. Per the germline V gene, CDR1 is SGHNT and CDR2 is YENEEA.

The chain has TRBV29-1 and TRBJ2-5; D might be TRBD1 (6 bases). CDR3 size: 12 residues. From germline, CDR1 is SQVTM and CDR2 ANQGSEA. The V end lost 7 bases, the J end lost 4 bases, and 13 bases lay between the germline ends. CDR3 bases: TGCAGCGACGCAGGGGTAGGAGAGACCCAGTACTTC. This sequence encodes CSDAGVGETQYF. Full variable domain (outside the CDR3, taken from reference TRBV29-1 and TRBJ2-5): SAVISQKPSRDICQRGTSLTIQCQVDSQVTMMFWYRQQPGQSLTLIATANQGSEATYESGFVIDKFPISRPNLTFSTLTVSNMSPEDSSIYLCSDAGVGETQYFGPGTRLLVL.

This clone was observed a handful of times. The chain uses TRBV4-1 and TRBJ1-6, with 9 bases lining up with TRBD1. The CDR3 runs to 17 residues. Trimming at V came to 4 bases and at J to 0 bases, leaving 4 bases not matched to a gene. From germline, CDR1 is MGHRA and CDR2 YSYEKL. The CDR3 bases are TGCGCCAGCAGCCCTGGGACAGGGAGCTCCTATAATTCACCCCTCCACTTT. Translated, it gives CASSPGTGSSYNSPLHF.

The chain is built from TRBV30 and TRBJ2-5; a possible D gene is TRBD1 (7 bases). The CDR3 totals 15 residues. Germline-derived CDR1 and CDR2 are GTSNPN and SVGIG (reference sequence). The germline V and J ends were trimmed by 6 bases and 5 bases, with 22 bases remaining between them. This CDR3 is CACHPKTGTGETQYF. The CDR3 bases are TGTGCCTGTCACCCGAAGACAGGGACTGGCGAGACCCAGTACTTC.

The count of this clone is one. The rearrangement uses TRBV6-5 and TRBJ2-3; perhaps TRBD2 as D (6 bases). CDR1 is MNHEY, CDR2 SVGAGI, per germline. V lost 0 bases to trimming and J lost 11 bases, with 15 bases between them. The CDR3 sequence is 14 residues long. DNA of the CDR3: TGTGCCAGCAGTTACTCGAGCCCGGGGAGGTGGCAGTATTTT. This codes for CASSYSSPGRWQYF.

This clone was observed once. The chain joins TRBV7-8 to TRBJ1-6; TRBD1 agrees at 10 bases. The CDR3 totals 15 residues. Germline V lookup: CDR1 SGHVS, CDR2 FQNEAQ. Unmatched junction bases numbered 4, after V lost 2 bases and J lost 9 bases. The CDR3 DNA reads as TGTGCCAGCAGCTTACCGGGACAGGGGCTTTCACCCCTCCACTTT. Amino acids: CASSLPGQGLSPLHF.

The chain carries TRBV25-1 and TRBJ1-5; no reliable D call. The germline gives CDR1 MGHDK, CDR2 SYGVNS. CDR3 size: 14 residues. Trimming pared 0 bases from V and 9 bases from J, leaving 12 bases between. This CDR3 reads CASSEYYGLAPQHF. The CDR3 DNA sequence: TGTGCCAGCAGTGAATATTATGGCCTGGCGCCCCAGCATTTT.

This clone has only one observation. The chain uses TRBV7-9 and TRBJ2-1; no clear D. The V and J ends lost 1 base and 0 bases respectively, with 7 bases between them. Germline V lookup: CDR1 SEHNR, CDR2 FQNEAQ (reference sequence). The CDR3 is made up of 15 amino acids. The CDR3 coding sequence is TGTGCCAGCAGCTTAGGAGAGAGCTCCTACAATGAGCAGTTCTTC. Its protein product is CASSLGESSYNEQFF. The full variable domain, rest sourced from reference TRBV7-9 and TRBJ2-1, is DTGVSQNPRHKITKRGQNVTFRCDPISEHNRLYWYRQTLGQGPEFLTYFQNEAQLEKSRLLSDRFSAERPKGSFSTLEIQRTEQGDSAMYLCASSLGESSYNEQFFGPGTRLTVL.